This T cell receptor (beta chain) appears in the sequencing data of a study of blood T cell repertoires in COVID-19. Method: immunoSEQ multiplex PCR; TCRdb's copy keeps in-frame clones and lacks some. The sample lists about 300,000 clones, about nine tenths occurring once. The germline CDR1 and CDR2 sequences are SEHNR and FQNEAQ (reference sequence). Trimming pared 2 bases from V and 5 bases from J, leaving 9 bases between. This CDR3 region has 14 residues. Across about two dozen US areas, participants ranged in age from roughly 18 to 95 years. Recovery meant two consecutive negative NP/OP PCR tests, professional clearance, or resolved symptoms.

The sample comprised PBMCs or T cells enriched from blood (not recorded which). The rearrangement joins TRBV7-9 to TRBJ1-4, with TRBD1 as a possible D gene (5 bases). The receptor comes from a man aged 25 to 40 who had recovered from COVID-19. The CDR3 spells CASSLFGGNEKLFF. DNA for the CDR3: TGTGCCAGCAGCTTATTTGGGGGGAATGAAAAACTGTTTTTT.